These 2 T cell receptor beta chains share one sample of origin, sequenced in a study of blood T cell repertoires in COVID-19. Here immunoSEQ multiplex PCR was the method, and the copy in TCRdb shows in-frame clones only, minus some. The sample records 200,000 to 250,000 clones, roughly 85% being singletons. Sample: peripheral blood. Receptor source: a man in his forties with acute or convalescent COVID-19.

The chain recombines TRBV28 with TRBJ1-3; TRBD1 might be the D (5 bases). The germline V gene has CDR1 MDHEN and CDR2 SYDVKM. There are 15 residues in the CDR3. The V and J ends lost 6 bases and 0 bases respectively, with 12 bases between them. The CDR3 is CASSLQVLSGNTIYF. The CDR3 nucleotides are TGTGCCAGCAGCCTACAGGTCCTCTCTGGAAACACCATATATTTT.

This chain joins TRBV7-2 and TRBJ2-3; 16 bases align to TRBD2. Per the germline V gene, CDR1 is SGHTA and CDR2 is FQGNSA. This CDR3 has 19 amino acids. Losses at the gene ends were 4 bases for V and 3 bases for J; bases not matched to a gene: 10. As DNA, the CDR3 is TGTGCCAGCAGCTCCCCATCCGGGACTAGCGGGGGGGCAACAGATACGCAGTATTTT. It yields the protein CASSSPSGTSGGATDTQYF.